This TCR beta chain was documented in a study of cytomegalovirus exposure and HLA in healthy donors. Study summary: Drawn from HLA-typed donors, 65 million to 100 million unique TCRs were held in an early data release. The study's findings and limits: Most TCR sequences proved rare, with some public TCRs found in many donors. Reportedly, diagnosis of cytomegalovirus status by the classifier showed high specificity and sensitivity. In a later analysis, HLA-associated TCR beta chains were more clonally expanded than equally common others.

This PCR relied on a set of 60 Vbeta primers and 13 Jbeta primers. Sequenced by immunoSEQ multiplex PCR; TCRdb stores in-frame clones only, minus some. The sample carries under 250,000 clones, more than 75% recorded once. V was cut by 0 bases and J by 0 bases, with 6 bases left in between. This CDR3 contains 14 residues. The germline CDR1 and CDR2 sequences are MGHRA and YSYEKL. About this clone: No antigen is known for it.

The sequenced sample was PBMCs. The receptor was derived from a woman in her thirties or forties in good health and CMV-seronegative. The chain uses TRBV4-1 and TRBJ2-7; D gene unclear. As DNA, the CDR3 is TGCGCCAGCAGCCAAGATGAGCGCTCCTACGAGCAGTACTTC. The encoded protein is CASSQDERSYEQYF.